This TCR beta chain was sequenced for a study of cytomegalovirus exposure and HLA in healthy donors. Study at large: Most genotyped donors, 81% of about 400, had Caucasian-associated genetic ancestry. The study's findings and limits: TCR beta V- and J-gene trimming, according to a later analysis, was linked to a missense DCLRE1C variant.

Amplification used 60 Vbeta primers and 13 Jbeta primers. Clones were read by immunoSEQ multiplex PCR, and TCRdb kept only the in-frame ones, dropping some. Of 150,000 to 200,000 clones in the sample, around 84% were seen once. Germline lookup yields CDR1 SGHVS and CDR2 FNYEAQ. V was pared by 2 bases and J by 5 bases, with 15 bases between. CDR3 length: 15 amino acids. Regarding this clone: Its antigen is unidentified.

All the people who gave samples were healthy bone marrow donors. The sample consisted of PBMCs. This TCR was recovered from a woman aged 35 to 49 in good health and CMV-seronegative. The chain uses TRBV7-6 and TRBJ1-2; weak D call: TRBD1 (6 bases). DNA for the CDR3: TGTGCCAGCAGCTTAACCCTAGGGGGTTTTTATGGCTACACCTTC. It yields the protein CASSLTLGGFYGYTF.